The 14 T cell receptor beta chains presented below share a single source sample, sequenced in a study of T cell repertoires in cytomegalovirus infection. TCRdb independently ran MiXCR on the reads; one entry per CDR3 protein. This sample has around 78,000 distinct CDR3 sequences, with approximately 40% found just once. These TCRs are of unknown antigen specificity. Here the sequenced sample was CD8+ T cells from cultured PBMCs, taken from culture after CMV antigen stimulation. The receptor set was obtained from a human donor in good health (CMV status not recorded). Some clones in this sample may be carry-over from other donors' samples.

The chain recombines TRBV2 with TRBJ1-1; D not certain. Trimming removed 4 bases at V and 0 bases at J, with 15 bases between. Germline CDR1 is SNHLY and CDR2 is FYNNEI. CDR3 size: 16 residues. CDR3 sequence reads: CASSGARSRMNTEAFF. CDR3 DNA: TGTGCCAGCAGTGGGGCAAGGAGCAGGATGAACACTGAAGCTTTCTTT.

This rearrangement joins TRBV12-3 or TRBV12-4 to TRBJ1-1; D is unclear. The ends were cut back, 2 bases at V and 8 bases at J, with 9 bases in the middle. This CDR3 is 12 amino acids long. This CDR3 reads CASSLFGQEAFF. Here the CDR3 DNA reads TGTGCCAGCAGTTTATTCGGGCAGGAAGCTTTCTTT.

This clonotype was recorded a few times. The rearrangement links TRBV10-3 to TRBJ2-1, with 11 positions matching TRBD1. Trimming cost V 4 bases and J 6 bases; bases outside gene matches: 8. This CDR3 spans 16 amino acids. Germline V gene sequence: CDR1 ENHRY, CDR2 SYGVKD. CDR3 nucleotides: TGTGCCATCAGTGCCTCCTGGACAGGGGGCCTCAATGAGCAGTTCTTC. It specifies CAISASWTGGLNEQFF.

A note on this clonotype: One end of the junction is discordant with germline, which a read error may explain. This chain connects TRBV7-6 to TRBJ1-5; D is uncertain. Germline V gene lookup returns CDR1 SGHVS and CDR2 FNYEAQ. The CDR3 is 18 amino acids. DNA of the CDR3: TGTGCTAGCAGCTTAGCCTTTGGGAGGGTGTCGGGCAATCAGCCCCAGCATTTT. It encodes CASSLAFGRVSGNQPQHF.

The chain employs TRBV6-6 and TRBJ2-3; D is unclear. The CDR3 is made up of 13 amino acids. Trimming stripped 5 bases from V and 4 bases from J, with 10 bases between. CDR1 and CDR2 from the germline V gene are MNHNY and SVGAGI (reference sequence). CDR3 in DNA: TGTGCCAGCAGTGATCAAGGCCCAGATACGCAGTATTTT. This codes for CASSDQGPDTQYF.

The gene calls are TRBV10-3 and TRBJ2-1, with 8 bases lining up with TRBD1. The junction had 3 bases not matched to a gene; V was cut back by 2 bases and J by 3 bases. From germline, CDR1 is ENHRY and CDR2 SYGVKD. The CDR3 length is 15 residues. In DNA form, the CDR3 reads TGTGCCATCAGTGAGCCAGGACAGGGCTACAATGAGCAGTTCTTC. Amino acid sequence: CAISEPGQGYNEQFF.

This clonotype was seen just once. The gene calls are TRBV25-1 and TRBJ1-6; TRBD1 might be the D (6 bases). The CDR3 length is 14 residues. Trimming took off 3 bases at V and 9 bases at J, with 12 bases between the two ends. Germline V CDR1 and CDR2: MGHDK, SYGVNS. This CDR3 is CASSDRGSRSPLHF. The CDR3 DNA reads TGTGCCAGCAGTGATAGGGGGTCCCGTTCACCCCTCCACTTT. The complete variable domain, with remaining parts taken from reference TRBV25-1 and TRBJ1-6, reads EADIYQTPRYLVIGTGKKITLECSQTMGHDKMYWYQQDPGMELHLIHYSYGVNSTEKGDLSSESTVSRIRTEHFPLTLESARPSHTSQYLCASSDRGSRSPLHFGNGTRLTVT.

The chain employs TRBV11-3 and TRBJ2-1; D ambiguous. This CDR3 spans 14 amino acids. The ends were cut back, 4 bases at V and 9 bases at J, with 16 bases in the middle. CDR1 is SGHNT, CDR2 YENEEA, per germline. CDR3 loop: CASSSWTLGAEQFF. In DNA, the CDR3 is TGTGCCAGCAGCTCCTGGACCCTCGGTGCTGAGCAGTTCTTC.

V is TRBV28 and J is TRBJ2-7; D not resolved. V lost 10 bases to trimming and J lost 3 bases, with 16 bases between them. Per germline, CDR1 MDHEN and CDR2 SYDVKM. The CDR3 loop spans 13 amino acids. The CDR3 loop is CATQAFFLYEQYF. The DNA of the CDR3 is TGTGCCACCCAGGCCTTTTTCCTCTACGAGCAGTACTTC.

In this sample, this clonotype turned up once. V gene TRBV27 combines with J gene TRBJ2-1; 12 bases line up with TRBD2. The CDR3 has 16 amino acids. The V and J ends lost 5 bases and 9 bases, in that order; junction bases with no gene match: 11. Germline CDR1 MNHEY, CDR2 SMNVEV (reference sequence). The CDR3 reads CASSPPSSGGAGEQFF. DNA for the CDR3: TGTGCCAGCAGTCCCCCATCTAGCGGGGGGGCCGGTGAGCAGTTCTTC.

This clonotype occurred a few times. The rearrangement links TRBV27 to TRBJ1-1; weak D call: TRBD1 (5 bases). The germline V and J ends were trimmed by 2 bases and 3 bases, with 10 bases remaining between them. Germline V gene data show CDR1 as MNHEY and CDR2 as SMNVEV (reference sequence). CDR3 length: 14 amino acids. The CDR3 here is CASSLRQGYTEAFF. The CDR3 nucleotides are TGTGCCAGCAGTTTACGGCAGGGCTACACTGAAGCTTTCTTT.

The chain is built from TRBV11-2 and TRBJ1-2, with TRBD1 matching over 7 bases. Germline CDR1 is SGHAT and CDR2 is FQNNGV. The V and J ends lost 1 base and 4 bases, in that order; junction bases with no gene match: 3. The CDR3 totals 14 residues. For the CDR3, the DNA is TGTGCCAGCAGCTTAGCCCAGGGGGTCTATGGCTACACCTTC. It encodes CASSLAQGVYGYTF. Variable domain in full (rest from reference TRBV11-2 and TRBJ1-2): EAGVAQSPRYKIIEKRQSVAFWCNPISGHATLYWYQQILGQGPKLLIQFQNNGVVDDSQLPKDRFSAERLKGVDSTLKIQPAKLEDSAVYLCASSLAQGVYGYTFGSGTRLTVV.

This rearrangement joins TRBV10-3 to TRBJ1-1; D call uncertain. The CDR3 runs to 14 residues. Germline V gene data show CDR1 as ENHRY and CDR2 as SYGVKD. The ends were cut back, 2 bases at V and 2 bases at J, with 9 bases in the middle. CDR3 DNA sequence: TGTGCCATCAGTGAGGTTTTGGTCAACACTGAAGCTTTCTTT. It is translated as CAISEVLVNTEAFF.

The chain has TRBV7-4 and TRBJ2-7; 10 bases fit TRBD1. From germline, CDR1 is SGHVT and CDR2 SQSDAQ. Germline trimming cut 4 bases from V and 5 bases from J; bases unmatched to any gene: 17. There are 18 residues in the CDR3. CDR3 DNA sequence: TGTGCCAGCAGCTCCCGAGTCTTTGTGGGACAGGGGATCAACGAGCAGTACTTC. Its translation is CASSSRVFVGQGINEQYF.